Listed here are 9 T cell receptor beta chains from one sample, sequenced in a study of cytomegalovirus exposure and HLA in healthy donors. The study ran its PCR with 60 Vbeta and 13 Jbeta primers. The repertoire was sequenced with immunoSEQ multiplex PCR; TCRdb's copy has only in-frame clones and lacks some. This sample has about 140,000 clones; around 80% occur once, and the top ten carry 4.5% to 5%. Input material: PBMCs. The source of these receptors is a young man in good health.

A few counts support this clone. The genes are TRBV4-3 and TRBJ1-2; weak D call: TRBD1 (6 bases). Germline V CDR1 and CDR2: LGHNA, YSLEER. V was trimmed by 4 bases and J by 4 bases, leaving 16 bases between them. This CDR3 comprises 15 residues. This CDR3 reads CASSPLEGGGYGYTF. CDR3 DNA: TGCGCCAGCAGCCCACTCGAGGGGGGGGGCTATGGCTACACCTTC.

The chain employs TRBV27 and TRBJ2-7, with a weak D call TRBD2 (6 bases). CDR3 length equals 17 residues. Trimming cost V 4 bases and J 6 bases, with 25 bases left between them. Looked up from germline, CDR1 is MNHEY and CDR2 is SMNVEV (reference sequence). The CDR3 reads CASSSRPASTRGSEQYF. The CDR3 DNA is TGTGCCAGCAGTTCCCGGCCGGCTTCCACACGGGGGAGCGAGCAGTACTTC.

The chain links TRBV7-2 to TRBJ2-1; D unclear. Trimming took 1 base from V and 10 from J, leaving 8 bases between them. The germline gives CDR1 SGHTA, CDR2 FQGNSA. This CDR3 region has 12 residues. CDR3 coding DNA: TGTGCCAGCAGCTTAGGGCCCACGGAGCAGTTCTTC. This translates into CASSLGPTEQFF.

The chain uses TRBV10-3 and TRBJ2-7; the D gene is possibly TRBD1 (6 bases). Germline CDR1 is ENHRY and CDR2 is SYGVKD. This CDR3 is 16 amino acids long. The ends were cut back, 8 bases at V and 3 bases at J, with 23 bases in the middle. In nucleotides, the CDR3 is TGTGCCATCCGAACCAATCATGGGGGCCTCGACTACGAGCAGTACTTC. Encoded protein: CAIRTNHGGLDYEQYF.

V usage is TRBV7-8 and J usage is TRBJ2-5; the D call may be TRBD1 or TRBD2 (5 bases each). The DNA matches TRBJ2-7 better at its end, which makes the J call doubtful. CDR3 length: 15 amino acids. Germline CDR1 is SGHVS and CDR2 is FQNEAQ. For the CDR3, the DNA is TGTGCCAGCAGCCTAGGGGTGACTAACTCCTACGAGCAGTACTTC. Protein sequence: CASSLGVTNSYEQYF.

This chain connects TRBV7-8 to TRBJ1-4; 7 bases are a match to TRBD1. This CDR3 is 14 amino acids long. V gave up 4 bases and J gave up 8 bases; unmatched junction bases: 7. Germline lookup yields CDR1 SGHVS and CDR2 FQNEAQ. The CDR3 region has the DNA TGTGCCAGCAGCTCACGCCGGACAGGAGAAAAACTGTTTTTT. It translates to CASSSRRTGEKLFF.

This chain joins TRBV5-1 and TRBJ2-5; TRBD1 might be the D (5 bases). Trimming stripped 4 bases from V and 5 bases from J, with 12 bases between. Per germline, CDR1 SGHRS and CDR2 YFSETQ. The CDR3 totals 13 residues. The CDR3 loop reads CASSQGMAETQYF. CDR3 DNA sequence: TGCGCCAGCAGCCAGGGTATGGCGGAGACCCAGTACTTC.

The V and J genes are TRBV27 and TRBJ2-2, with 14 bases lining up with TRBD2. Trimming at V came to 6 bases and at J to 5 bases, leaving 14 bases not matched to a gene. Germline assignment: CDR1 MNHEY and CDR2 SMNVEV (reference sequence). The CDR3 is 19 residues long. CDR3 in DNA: TGTGCCAGCAGCCCCCAACGCCGTGGGACTAGCGGGAGAACCGGGGAGCTGTTTTTT. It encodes CASSPQRRGTSGRTGELFF.

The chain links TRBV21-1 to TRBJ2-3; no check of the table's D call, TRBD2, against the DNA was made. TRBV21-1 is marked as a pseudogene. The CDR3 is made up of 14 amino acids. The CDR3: CASNSGRAGDTQYF. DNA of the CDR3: TGTGCCAGCAATAGCGGGAGGGCCGGGGATACGCAGTATTTT.